This T cell receptor (beta chain) was captured by sequencing in a study of regulatory T cells in long-lasting Graves disease. Study observations and caveats: TRBV28, TRBJ1-2 and TRBJ2-5 emerged as the favored segments in persistent disease.

Regarding time point: newly diagnosed GD, antithyroid drugs for less than 3 months. PBMC RNA was the source of the TCR library. Construction of TCR beta libraries relied on iRepertoire HTBI primers and on Arm-PCR targeting CDR3 regions. Using its own MiXCR run on the multiplex PCR reads, TCRdb lists one record per CDR3 protein. Here the sample spans 360,000 or so distinct CDR3 sequences, around 15% being singletons. The CDR3 is 14 residues long. Between the trimmed V and J ends, which lost 2 bases and 0 bases, there was a span of 9 bases. Germline CDR1 is SGHDT and CDR2 is YYEEEE. This clonotype was seen more than once but under ten times. Its antigen remains unknown. The same sample was also studied in work on T cells in Graves' hyperthyroidism and ophthalmopathy. This second study says: The HTBI set primed first-round TCR CDR3 RT-PCR.

The source was peripheral blood mononuclear cells (PBMCs), collected at new diagnosis, from a patient treated with antithyroid drugs. The clonotype was recovered from a woman aged 18-29 years with Graves disease. The V call is TRBV5-6, the J call TRBJ2-7; D uncertain. CDR3 amino acids: CASSLAVSSYEQYF. Here the CDR3 DNA reads TGTGCCAGCAGCTTAGCCGTTAGCTCCTACGAGCAGTACTTC.